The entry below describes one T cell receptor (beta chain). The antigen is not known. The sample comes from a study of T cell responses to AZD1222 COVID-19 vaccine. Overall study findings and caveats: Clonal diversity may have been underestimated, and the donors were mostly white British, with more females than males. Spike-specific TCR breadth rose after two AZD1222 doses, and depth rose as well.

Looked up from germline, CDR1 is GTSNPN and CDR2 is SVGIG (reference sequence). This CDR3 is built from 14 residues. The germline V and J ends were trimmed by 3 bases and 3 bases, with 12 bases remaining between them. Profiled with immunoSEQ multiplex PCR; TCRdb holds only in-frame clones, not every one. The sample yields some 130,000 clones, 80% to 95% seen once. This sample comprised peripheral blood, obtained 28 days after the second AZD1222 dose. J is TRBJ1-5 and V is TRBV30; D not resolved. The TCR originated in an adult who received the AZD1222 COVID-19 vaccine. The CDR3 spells CAWSLGRLNQPQHF. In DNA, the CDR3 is TGTGCCTGGAGCCTCGGACGGCTCAATCAGCCCCAGCATTTT.